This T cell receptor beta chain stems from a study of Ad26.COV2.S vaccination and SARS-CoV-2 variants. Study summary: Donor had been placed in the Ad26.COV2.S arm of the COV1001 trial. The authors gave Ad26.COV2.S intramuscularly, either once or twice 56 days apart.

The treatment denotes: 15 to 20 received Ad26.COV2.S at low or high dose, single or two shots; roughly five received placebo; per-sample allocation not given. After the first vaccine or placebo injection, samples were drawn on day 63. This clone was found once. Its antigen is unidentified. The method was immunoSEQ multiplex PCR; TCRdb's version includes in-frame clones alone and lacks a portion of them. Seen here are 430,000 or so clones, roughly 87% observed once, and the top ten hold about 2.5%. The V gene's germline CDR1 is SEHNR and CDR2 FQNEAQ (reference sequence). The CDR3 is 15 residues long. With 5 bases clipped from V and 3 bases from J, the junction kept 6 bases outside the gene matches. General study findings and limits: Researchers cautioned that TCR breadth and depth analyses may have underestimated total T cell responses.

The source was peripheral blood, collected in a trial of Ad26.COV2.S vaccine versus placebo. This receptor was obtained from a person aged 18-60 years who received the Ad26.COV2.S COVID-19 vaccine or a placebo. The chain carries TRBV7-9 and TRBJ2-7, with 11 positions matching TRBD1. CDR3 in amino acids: CASSGTGGFYYEQYF. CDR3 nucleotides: TGTGCCAGCAGCGGGACAGGGGGTTTCTACTACGAGCAGTACTTC.